This T cell receptor (beta chain) appears in the sequencing data of a study of identical twins. This clonotype was counted only a few times. Antigen specificity is unknown. Study conclusions and caveats: Memory repertoires showed no such pattern, whereas abundant cord blood beta clonotypes carried fewer insertions.

TCRdb fed the 5' RACE reads into MiXCR, producing one record per CDR3 protein. The sample yields a few hundred thousand distinct CDR3 sequences, roughly 9.9% seen once. V dropped 4 bases and J dropped 2; count of bases not matched to a gene: 6. Germline-derived CDR1 and CDR2 are SGHTA and FQGNSA. The CDR3 contains 16 residues. This sample was also put to use in a study of yellow fever vaccine responses in identical twins.

This sequence originates from a woman under 30 in good health. The chain couples TRBV7-2 to TRBJ2-3, with 10 positions matching TRBD2. Source material: PBMCs. CDR3: CASSYLAGASTDTQYF. Written as DNA, the CDR3 is TGTGCCAGCAGCTATCTAGCGGGAGCCTCCACAGATACGCAGTATTTT.